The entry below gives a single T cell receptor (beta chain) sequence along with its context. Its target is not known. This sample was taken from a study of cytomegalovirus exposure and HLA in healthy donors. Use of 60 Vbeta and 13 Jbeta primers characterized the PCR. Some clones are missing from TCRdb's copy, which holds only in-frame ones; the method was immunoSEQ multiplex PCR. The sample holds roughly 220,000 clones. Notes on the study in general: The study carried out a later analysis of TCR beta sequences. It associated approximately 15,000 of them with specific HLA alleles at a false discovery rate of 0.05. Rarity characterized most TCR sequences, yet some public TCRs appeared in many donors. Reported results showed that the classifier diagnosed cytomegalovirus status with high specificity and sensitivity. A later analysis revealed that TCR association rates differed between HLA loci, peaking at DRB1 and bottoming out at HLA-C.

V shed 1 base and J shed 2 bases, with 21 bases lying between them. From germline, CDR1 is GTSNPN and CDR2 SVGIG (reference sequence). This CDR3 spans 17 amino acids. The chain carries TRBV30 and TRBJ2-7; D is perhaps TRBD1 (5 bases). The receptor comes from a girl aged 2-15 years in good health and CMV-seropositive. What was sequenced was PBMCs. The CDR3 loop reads CAWSGQPSGRPPYEQYF. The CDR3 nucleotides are TGTGCCTGGAGTGGACAGCCCAGTGGACGTCCCCCCTACGAGCAGTACTTC.